This T cell receptor beta chain came from a study of cytomegalovirus exposure and HLA in healthy donors. The study's findings and limits: Being indistinguishable, some V segments were excluded, TRBV6-2 and TRBV6-3 among them. Later findings reportedly placed an Asian-associated ancestry cluster below the roughly 690-donor mean for N-insertions.

This clone showed up just a few times. Its antigen is unidentified. Germline loops: CDR1 GTSNPN, CDR2 SVGIG (reference sequence). CDR3 length equals 15 residues. J was trimmed by 11 bases and V by 4 bases; bases with no gene match: 16. The primer mix had 60 Vbeta and 13 Jbeta primers. Libraries were prepared by immunoSEQ multiplex PCR; TCRdb keeps only in-frame clonotypes and omits some of them. Seen here are about 100,000 clones, roughly 9.1% observed once, and the top ten hold 5.5% to 7.5%. The TCR originated in a man between 40 and 49 years old in good health and CMV-seropositive. The V and J genes are TRBV30 and TRBJ1-1; 10 positions match TRBD1. Material for sequencing was PBMCs. CDR3 in DNA: TGTGCCTGGACTCGGGACAGGGGATCAAATTCCCTGGCTTTCTTT. Translating gives CAWTRDRGSNSLAFF.